This T cell receptor beta chain was retrieved from a study of cytomegalovirus exposure and HLA in healthy donors. General study findings and limits: Most TCR sequences were rare, but some public TCRs occurred in many donors.

A remark on this clone: Its antigen is unidentified.

The PCR employed 60 Vbeta primers together with 13 Jbeta primers. Profiling relied on immunoSEQ multiplex PCR, and the TCRdb table lists in-frame clones only, not all of them. The listing contains some 56,000 clones. The CDR3 sequence is 16 residues long. With 4 bases removed from V and 6 bases from J, the gap between germline ends came to 22 bases. Looked up from germline, CDR1 is LNHDA and CDR2 is SQIVND (reference sequence). V gene TRBV19 combines with J gene TRBJ2-7, with D tentatively TRBD1 (6 bases). The TCR sequence derives from a woman aged 25 to 45 in good health and CMV-seropositive. The sequencing sample was made of PBMCs. In DNA form, the CDR3 reads TGTGCCAGTAGTACCACAGCCGGGACAACTATAGGCGAGCAGTACTTC. This translates into CASSTTAGTTIGEQYF. Complete variable domain (other parts from reference TRBV19 and TRBJ2-7): DGGITQSPKYLFRKEGQNVTLSCEQNLNHDAMYWYRQDPGQGLRLIYYSQIVNDFQKGDIAEGYSVSREKKESFPLTVTSAQKNPTAFYLCASSTTAGTTIGEQYFGPGTRLTVT.